A selection of T cell receptor beta chains follows, all from one sample in a study of blood T cell dynamics during melanoma immunotherapy. Here immunoSEQ multiplex PCR was the method, and the copy in TCRdb shows in-frame clones only, minus some. This sample yields 11,000 or so clones, of which 70% to 90% are seen a single time; under 20% belongs to the top ten. The sample was blood, taken from a patient treated with checkpoint blockade. Source of these receptors: a human donor with melanoma. Both conserved end residues are part of each CDR3. Fields, in order: D gene, V gene, J gene, clone size, CDR3 DNA, CDR3 protein. The D gene is left open where the match is weak. For some rows the clone size is stated as once, few or many, or as a class when expanded; others skip it.

D gene: TRBD1
V gene: TRBV4-1
J gene: TRBJ2-1
clone size: .
CDR3 DNA: TGCGCCAGCAGCCACCGTGGACAGGGGAATAATGAGCAGTTCTTC
CDR3 protein: CASSHRGQGNNEQFF

D gene: .
V gene: TRBV10-3
J gene: TRBJ2-1
clone size: .
CDR3 DNA: TGTGCCACCGGACGTCTCAATGAGCAGTTCTTC
CDR3 protein: CATGRLNEQFF

D gene: .
V gene: TRBV28
J gene: TRBJ1-5
clone size: .
CDR3 DNA: TGTGCCAGCAGCTCCGACAGTGTTCGGCCCCAGCATTTT
CDR3 protein: CASSSDSVRPQHF

D gene: .
V gene: TRBV5-6
J gene: TRBJ2-5
clone size: .
CDR3 DNA: TGTGCCAGCAGCTACCGGGGGGCAGAGACCCAGTACTTC
CDR3 protein: CASSYRGAETQYF

D gene: TRBD2
V gene: TRBV4-3
J gene: TRBJ2-3
clone size: large
CDR3 DNA: TGCGCCAGCAGCCAAGAAGAAGGACTAGCGCTCACAGATACGCAGTATTTT
CDR3 protein: CASSQEEGLALTDTQYF

D gene: .
V gene: TRBV5-1
J gene: TRBJ2-7
clone size: .
CDR3 DNA: TGCGCCAGCAGCTTGCAAGCGAATTCCTACGAGCAGTACTTC
CDR3 protein: CASSLQANSYEQYF

D gene: TRBD1
V gene: TRBV4-1
J gene: TRBJ1-5
clone size: few
CDR3 DNA: TGCGCCAGCAGCCAAGTATCCGGGACAGGGGTTTCCCGCAATCAGCCCCAGCATTTT
CDR3 protein: CASSQVSGTGVSRNQPQHF

D gene: TRBD1
V gene: TRBV6-1
J gene: TRBJ2-1
clone size: .
CDR3 DNA: TGTGCCAGCAGTCTCCTGAGGACAGGCTACAATGAGCAGTTCTTC
CDR3 protein: CASSLLRTGYNEQFF

D gene: TRBD1
V gene: TRBV2
J gene: TRBJ1-6
clone size: .
CDR3 DNA: TGTGCCAGCAGCCTCCTCGCGCTGCCGGGACAGAGCTCCTATAATTCACCCCTCCACTTT
CDR3 protein: CASSLLALPGQSSYNSPLHF

D gene: .
V gene: TRBV18
J gene: TRBJ2-4
clone size: .
CDR3 DNA: TGTGCCAGCTCACCACGGTCCTCCCTAGCCAAAAACATTCAGTACTTC
CDR3 protein: CASSPRSSLAKNIQYF

D gene: .
V gene: TRBV5-5
J gene: TRBJ2-5
clone size: .
CDR3 DNA: TGTGCCAGCAGCAAGGTGAATATGGGATTTCAAGAGACCCAGTACTTC
CDR3 protein: CASSKVNMGFQETQYF

D gene: TRBD2
V gene: TRBV11-2
J gene: TRBJ2-1
clone size: .
CDR3 DNA: TGTGCCAGCAGCTTAGCACTAGCGGCTCCCTACAATGAGCAGTTCTTC
CDR3 protein: CASSLALAAPYNEQFF

D gene: .
V gene: TRBV30
J gene: TRBJ1-3
clone size: .
CDR3 DNA: TGTGCCTGGAACAGGGAGCAAGGAAACACCATATATTTT
CDR3 protein: CAWNREQGNTIYF

D gene: TRBD1
V gene: TRBV2
J gene: TRBJ1-1
clone size: .
CDR3 DNA: TGTGCCAGCAGTGAAGCCGGGACAGAGAACACTGAAGCTTTCTTT
CDR3 protein: CASSEAGTENTEAFF

D gene: .
V gene: TRBV6-5
J gene: TRBJ2-1
clone size: .
CDR3 DNA: TGTGCCAGCAGTTACCTCGCCCTGGGGAACAATGAGCAGTTCTTC
CDR3 protein: CASSYLALGNNEQFF

D gene: TRBD1
V gene: TRBV19
J gene: TRBJ2-1
clone size: once
CDR3 DNA: TGTGCCAGTAGTATTACAACCCAGGGGGCTAATGAGCAGTTCTTC
CDR3 protein: CASSITTQGANEQFF

D gene: .
V gene: TRBV6-6
J gene: TRBJ2-4
clone size: .
CDR3 DNA: TGTGCCAGCAGTTACTCGAGAGAGGCCAAAAACATTCAGTACTTC
CDR3 protein: CASSYSREAKNIQYF

D gene: TRBD1
V gene: TRBV28
J gene: TRBJ2-1
clone size: .
CDR3 DNA: TGTGCCAGCAGGTACCGGGACAGGGGGACAATGGGGGAGTTCTTC
CDR3 protein: CASRYRDRGTMGEFF

D gene: .
V gene: TRBV5-8
J gene: TRBJ2-7
clone size: .
CDR3 DNA: TGTGCCAGCAGCTTGGCCACAAGCTACGAGCAGTACTTC
CDR3 protein: CASSLATSYEQYF

D gene: .
V gene: TRBV30
J gene: TRBJ2-7
clone size: .
CDR3 DNA: TGTGCCTGGAGCAGGGACTCCCGGCGCGAGCAGTACTTC
CDR3 protein: CAWSRDSRREQYF

D gene: .
V gene: TRBV2
J gene: TRBJ1-6
clone size: .
CDR3 DNA: TGTGCCAGCAGTGGAGGGGAGGGTAATTCCTATAATTCACCCCTCCACTTT
CDR3 protein: CASSGGEGNSYNSPLHF

D gene: TRBD2
V gene: TRBV5-1
J gene: TRBJ2-5
clone size: .
CDR3 DNA: TGCGCCAGCAGCTCGAGCGGGAGAGAGACCCAGTACTTC
CDR3 protein: CASSSSGRETQYF

D gene: .
V gene: TRBV5-1
J gene: TRBJ1-4
clone size: .
CDR3 DNA: TGCGCCAGCAGCGTCGGGACATTGACAACTAATGAAAAACTGTTTTTT
CDR3 protein: CASSVGTLTTNEKLFF

D gene: TRBD1
V gene: TRBV7-9
J gene: TRBJ2-5
clone size: .
CDR3 DNA: TGTGCCAGCAGCTTAGGGACAGGGGTCGGGACCCAGTACTTC
CDR3 protein: CASSLGTGVGTQYF

D gene: .
V gene: TRBV27
J gene: TRBJ2-1
clone size: .
CDR3 DNA: TGTGCCAGCAGTCCAAGGAACTACAATGAGCAGTTCTTC
CDR3 protein: CASSPRNYNEQFF

D gene: .
V gene: TRBV4-3
J gene: TRBJ1-2
clone size: once
CDR3 DNA: TGCGCCAGCAGCCAGGGACGGAGCTATGGCTACACCTTC
CDR3 protein: CASSQGRSYGYTF

D gene: .
V gene: TRBV2
J gene: TRBJ2-3
clone size: .
CDR3 DNA: TGTGCCAGCAGTGAAATTGGGGGGCTTGTACCAGATACGCAGTATTTT
CDR3 protein: CASSEIGGLVPDTQYF

D gene: .
V gene: TRBV27
J gene: TRBJ1-2
clone size: .
CDR3 DNA: TGTGCCAGCAGTTTAGGGCACGGGGGTGGAAACTATGGCTACACCTTC
CDR3 protein: CASSLGHGGGNYGYTF

D gene: TRBD2
V gene: TRBV7-2
J gene: TRBJ2-1
clone size: .
CDR3 DNA: TGTGCCAGCACCCTAGCGGGAGTGGGTGAGCAGTTCTTC
CDR3 protein: CASTLAGVGEQFF

D gene: .
V gene: TRBV15
J gene: TRBJ1-2
clone size: once
CDR3 DNA: TGTGCCACCAGCAGAGAGCGAAGATCTTATGGCTACACCTTC
CDR3 protein: CATSRERRSYGYTF

D gene: TRBD2
V gene: TRBV29-1
J gene: TRBJ2-5
clone size: once
CDR3 DNA: TGCAGCGTTGGCCGTCCAAGCGGGGCGGGAGAGACCCAGTACTTC
CDR3 protein: CSVGRPSGAGETQYF